This T cell receptor (beta chain) was sequenced during a study of CD8 T cells in Susac syndrome. RNA in amounts of about 0.5 to 1 ug was reverse transcribed with random hexamers. Multiplex PCR with immunoSEQ amplified the TCR beta CDR3 across 54 Vbeta and 13 Jbeta. TCRdb reprocessed the immunoSEQ multiplex PCR reads with MiXCR, giving one entry per CDR3 protein. The sample lists 150,000 or so distinct CDR3 sequences, around 95% occurring once. The receptor was isolated from a human donor with multiple sclerosis. What was sequenced was CD8+ T cells from PBMCs.

The CDR3 DNA reads as TGCAGCGTGGGGGGACAGGGGCCTTCCTACGAGCAGTACTTC. Translation gives CSVGGQGPSYEQYF. This chain links TRBV29-1 with TRBJ2-7, with TRBD1 matching 10 bases. Germline V gene lookup returns CDR1 SQVTM and CDR2 ANQGSEA. V lost 6 bases and J lost 1; bases outside the gene matches: 6. There are 14 residues in the CDR3.